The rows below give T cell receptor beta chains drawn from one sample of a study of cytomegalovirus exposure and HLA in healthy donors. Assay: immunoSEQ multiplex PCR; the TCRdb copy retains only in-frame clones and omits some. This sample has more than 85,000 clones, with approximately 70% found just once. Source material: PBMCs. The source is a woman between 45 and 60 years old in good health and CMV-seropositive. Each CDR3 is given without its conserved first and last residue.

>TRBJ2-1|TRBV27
ASSLVGLAGSSQF
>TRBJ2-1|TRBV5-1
ASSFGAGVVYEQF
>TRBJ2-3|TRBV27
ASSPKTITLKSTDTQY
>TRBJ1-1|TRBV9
ASSVGTALNTEAF
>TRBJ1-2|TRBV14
ASSLSTYGYT
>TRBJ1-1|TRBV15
ATSRDDWDRVTNTEAF
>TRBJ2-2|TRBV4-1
ASSQGIEEYPQNSGELF
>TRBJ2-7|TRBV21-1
ASSAGGGSPKEDEQY
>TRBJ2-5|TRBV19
ASSAGTSGQETQY
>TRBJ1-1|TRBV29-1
SVGQLNTEAF
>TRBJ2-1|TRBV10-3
TIRGAGNEQF
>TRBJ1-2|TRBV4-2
ASSQDSVSVGGYT
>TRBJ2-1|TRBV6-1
ASSAGGYNEQF
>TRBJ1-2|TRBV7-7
ASSAKGQENNLYGYT
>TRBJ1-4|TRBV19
ASSITGLTNEKLF
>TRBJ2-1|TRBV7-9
ASSHDRGYEQF
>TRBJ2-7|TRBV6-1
ASSEGWAYEQY
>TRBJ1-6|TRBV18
ASSPEENSPLH
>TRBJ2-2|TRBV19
ASSGQGYTGELF
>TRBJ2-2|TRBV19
ASSTTSRSYSNTGELF
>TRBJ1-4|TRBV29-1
SVETGGNEKLF
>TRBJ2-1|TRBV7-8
ASSPAANSGWNEQF
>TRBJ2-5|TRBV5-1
ASSLPQETQY
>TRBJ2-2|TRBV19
ASSINRRGTGELF
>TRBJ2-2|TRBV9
ASSGRDSSGELF
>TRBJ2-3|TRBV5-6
ASSTLPGPQAQY
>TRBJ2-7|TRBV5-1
ASSLTTSGSIAEQY
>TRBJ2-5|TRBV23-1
ASSRTGFRQGMETQY